This T cell receptor beta chain came from a study of shared clonotypes between healthy human individuals. About the study: Used for every donor were three CD4 naive, three CD4 memory, two CD8 naive and one CD8 memory plate.

Findings and caveats of the study: With few donors, the genetic and exposure-history diversity represented was limited. Clonotypes which were not shared had lower generation probabilities than clonotypes that all four donors shared. An effect of sequencing depth on clonotype sharing among donors was expected.

The table came from immunoSEQ multiplex PCR; TCRdb's copy has only in-frame clones and leaves some out. In the table there are approximately 1,000,000 clones, about 80% of which are singletons. Turning to this clone: Its target is unknown.

The CDR3 has 21 amino acids. Germline trimming cut 0 bases from V and 0 bases from J; bases unmatched to any gene: 17. The germline V gene has CDR1 MRHNA and CDR2 SNTAGT. The sequenced material came from memory CD4+ T cells from PBMCs. Subset of the sample: CD45RA-negative fraction. The chain carries TRBV6-4 and TRBJ1-5; 7 bases map to TRBD1. The TCR sequence derives from a man aged 18 to 30 in good health. Some clones in this sample may be carry-over from other donors' samples. The CDR3 nucleotides read TGTGCCAGCAGTGACTCGAGTCTGGGGACAGCTACGTATTATAGCAATCAGCCCCAGCATTTT. Amino acids: CASSDSSLGTATYYSNQPQHF.